What follows describes a single TCR beta chain. Its antigen remains unidentified. The data belong to a study of shared clonotypes between healthy human individuals. Generated by immunoSEQ multiplex PCR, the TCRdb table keeps only in-frame clones and is missing some. The sample yields approximately 2,000,000 clones, roughly 90% seen once. The V and J ends lost 4 bases and 0 bases, in that order; junction bases with no gene match: 6. CDR1 and CDR2 from the germline V gene are SGHRS and YFSETQ. CDR3 length: 15 residues. Study findings and constraints: Investigators expected sequencing depth to affect clonotype sharing among donors. Sampling was confined to blood; repertoires within tissues likely differ. As a rule, naive subsets had a larger estimated richness than memory subsets.

V usage is TRBV5-1 and J usage is TRBJ2-7; 8 bases line up with TRBD2. The specimen sequenced was naive CD4+ T cells from PBMCs. Specified subset: CD45RA+ positively selected. The TCR originated in a man aged 18 to 29 in good health. Some clones in this sample may be carry-over from other donors' samples. In DNA form, the CDR3 reads TGCGCCAGCAGCCCAAATAGCGGGGTCTCCTACGAGCAGTACTTC. Translated: CASSPNSGVSYEQYF. Based on the CDR3 plus reference TRBV5-1 and TRBJ2-7, the full variable domain is KAGVTQTPRYLIKTRGQQVTLSCSPISGHRSVSWYQQTPGQGLQFLFEYFSETQRNKGNFPGRFSGRQFSNSRSEMNVSTLELGDSALYLCASSPNSGVSYEQYFGPGTRLTVT.